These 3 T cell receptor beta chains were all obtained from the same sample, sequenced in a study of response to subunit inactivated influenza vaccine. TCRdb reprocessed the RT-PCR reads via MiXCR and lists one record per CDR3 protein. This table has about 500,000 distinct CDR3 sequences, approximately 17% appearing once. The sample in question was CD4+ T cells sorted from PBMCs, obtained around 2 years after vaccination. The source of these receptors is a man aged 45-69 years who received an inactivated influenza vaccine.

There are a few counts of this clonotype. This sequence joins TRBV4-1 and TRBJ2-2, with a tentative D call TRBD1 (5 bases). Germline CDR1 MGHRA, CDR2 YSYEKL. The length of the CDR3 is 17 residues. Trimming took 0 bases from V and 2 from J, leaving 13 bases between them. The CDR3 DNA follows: TGCGCCAGCAGCCAAGAATCAAGGGGCGGTAACACCGGGGAGCTGTTTTTT. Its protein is CASSQESRGGNTGELFF.

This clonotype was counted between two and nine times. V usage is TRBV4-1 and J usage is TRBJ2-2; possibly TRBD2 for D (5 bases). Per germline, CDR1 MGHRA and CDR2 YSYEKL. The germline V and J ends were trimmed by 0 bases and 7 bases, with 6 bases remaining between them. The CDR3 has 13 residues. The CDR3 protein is CASSQEEGGELFF. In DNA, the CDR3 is TGCGCCAGCAGCCAAGAAGAGGGCGGGGAGCTGTTTTTT.

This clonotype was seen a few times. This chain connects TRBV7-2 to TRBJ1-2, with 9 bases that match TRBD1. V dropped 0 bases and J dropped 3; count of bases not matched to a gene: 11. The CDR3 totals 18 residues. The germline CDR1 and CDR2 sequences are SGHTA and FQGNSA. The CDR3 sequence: CASSLAFRDRDRDYGYTF. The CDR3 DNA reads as TGTGCCAGCAGCTTAGCCTTCCGAGACCGGGACAGGGACTATGGCTACACCTTC.